The present entry profiles one T cell receptor beta chain with its context. The sample belongs to a study of blood T cell repertoires in COVID-19. Germline CDR1 is MNHEY and CDR2 is SMNVEV (reference sequence). The CDR3 is 16 residues long. The germline V and J ends were trimmed by 0 bases and 7 bases, with 15 bases remaining between them. Using immunoSEQ multiplex PCR, the repertoire was profiled, and TCRdb retains in-frame clones only, with some absent. The data contain a few hundred thousand clones, approximately 84% of them seen just once; the ten biggest clones take up roughly 0.94%. The chain is built from TRBV27 and TRBJ2-2; perhaps TRBD1 as D (5 bases). The clonotype was recovered from a woman in her 30s who had recovered from COVID-19. The sequencing sample was made of PBMCs or T cells enriched from blood (not recorded which). CDR3 amino acids: CASSLSQGSYIGELFF. Here the CDR3 DNA reads TGTGCCAGCAGTTTATCCCAGGGTTCGTATATCGGGGAGCTGTTTTTT.